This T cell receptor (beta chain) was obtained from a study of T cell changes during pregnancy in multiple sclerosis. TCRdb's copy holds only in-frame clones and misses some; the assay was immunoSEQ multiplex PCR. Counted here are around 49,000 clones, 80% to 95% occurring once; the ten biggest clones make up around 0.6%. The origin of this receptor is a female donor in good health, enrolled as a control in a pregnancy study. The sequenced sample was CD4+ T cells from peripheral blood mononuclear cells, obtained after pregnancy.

The CDR3 reads CASSPMTPGAGGADTQYF. The CDR3 DNA reads TGTGCCAGCTCACCAATGACCCCCGGGGCGGGGGGGGCAGATACGCAGTATTTT. The rearrangement links TRBV18 to TRBJ2-3; 9 bases fit TRBD2. Trimming took 2 bases from V and 4 from J; bases not matched to a gene: 13. The CDR3 extends over 18 amino acids. Per the germline V gene, CDR1 is KGHSH and CDR2 is LQKENI. The entire variable domain, with the rest obtained from reference TRBV18 and TRBJ2-3, is as follows: NAGVMQNPRHLVRRRGQEARLRCSPMKGHSHVYWYRQLPEEGLKFMVYLQKENIIDESGMPKERFSAEFPKEGPSILRIQQVVRGDSAAYFCASSPMTPGAGGADTQYFGPGTRLTVL.